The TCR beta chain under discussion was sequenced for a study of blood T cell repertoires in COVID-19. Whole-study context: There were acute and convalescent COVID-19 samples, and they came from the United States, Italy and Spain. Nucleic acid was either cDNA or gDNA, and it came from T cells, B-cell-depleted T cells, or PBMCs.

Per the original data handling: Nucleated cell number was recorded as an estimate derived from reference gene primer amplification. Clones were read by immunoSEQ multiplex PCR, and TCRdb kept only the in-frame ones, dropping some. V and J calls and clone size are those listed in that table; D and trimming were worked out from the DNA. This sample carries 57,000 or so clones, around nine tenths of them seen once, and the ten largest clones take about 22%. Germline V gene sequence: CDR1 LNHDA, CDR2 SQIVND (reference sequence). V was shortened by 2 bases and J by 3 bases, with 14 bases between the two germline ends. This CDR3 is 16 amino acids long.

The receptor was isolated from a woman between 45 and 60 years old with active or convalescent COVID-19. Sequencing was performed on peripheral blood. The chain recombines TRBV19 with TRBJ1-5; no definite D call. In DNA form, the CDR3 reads TGTGCCAGTAGTATATCCCCGGTACGGTCCAATCAGCCCCAGCATTTT. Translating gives CASSISPVRSNQPQHF.